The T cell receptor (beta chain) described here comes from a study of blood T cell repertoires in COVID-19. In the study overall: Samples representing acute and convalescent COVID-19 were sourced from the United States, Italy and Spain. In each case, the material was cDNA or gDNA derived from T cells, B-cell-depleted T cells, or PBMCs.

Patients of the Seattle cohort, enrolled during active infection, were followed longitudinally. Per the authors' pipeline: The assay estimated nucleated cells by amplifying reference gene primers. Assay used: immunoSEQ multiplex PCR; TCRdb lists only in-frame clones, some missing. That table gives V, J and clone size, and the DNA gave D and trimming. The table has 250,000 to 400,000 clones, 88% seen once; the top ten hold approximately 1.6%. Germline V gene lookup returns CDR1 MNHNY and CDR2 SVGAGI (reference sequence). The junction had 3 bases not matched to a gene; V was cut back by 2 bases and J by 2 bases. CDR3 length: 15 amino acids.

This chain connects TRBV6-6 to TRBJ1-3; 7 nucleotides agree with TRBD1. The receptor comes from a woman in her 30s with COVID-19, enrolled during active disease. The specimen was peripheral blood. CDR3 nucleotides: TGTGCCAGCAGTTACACTAGGGGGCCTGGAAACACCATATATTTT. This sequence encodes CASSYTRGPGNTIYF.